This is a list of T cell receptor beta chains from one sample in a study of blood T cell repertoires in COVID-19. Profiled with immunoSEQ multiplex PCR; TCRdb holds only in-frame clones, not every one. The sample has fewer than 400,000 clones, less than 85% seen once. The sample taken for sequencing was PBMCs or T cells enriched from blood (not recorded which). These receptors were taken from a woman aged 30 to 39 who had been exposed to COVID-19. The CDR3 runs from the conserved cysteine through the conserved F or W. The D gene is left open where the match is weak. Only part of the rows carry a size: once, few, many, or a class if the clone is expanded.

cdr3_nt: TGTGCCAGCCGACTGGCTAGCAGTGCCGGGGAGCTGTTTTTT
cdr3_aa: CASRLASSAGELFF
d_call: -
v_call: TRBV7-9
clone_size: -
j_call: TRBJ2-2

cdr3_nt: TGTGCCTGGGTACAGGGGGCGGGGCTCAATGAGCAGTTCTTC
cdr3_aa: CAWVQGAGLNEQFF
d_call: TRBD1
v_call: TRBV30
clone_size: once
j_call: TRBJ2-1

cdr3_nt: TGTGCCGCCTATCCGACAGGTCACACTGAAGCTTTCTTT
cdr3_aa: CAAYPTGHTEAFF
d_call: -
v_call: TRBV6-5
clone_size: -
j_call: TRBJ1-1

cdr3_nt: TGTGCCAGCAGTGCACTCTTCACAGGGTTCACAGATACGCAGTATTTT
cdr3_aa: CASSALFTGFTDTQYF
d_call: -
v_call: TRBV27
clone_size: -
j_call: TRBJ2-3

cdr3_nt: TGTGCCAGCAGTTACTCGACTAGCGGGAGATTCACAGATACGCAGTATTTT
cdr3_aa: CASSYSTSGRFTDTQYF
d_call: TRBD2
v_call: TRBV6-2/TRBV6-3
clone_size: -
j_call: TRBJ2-3

cdr3_nt: TGTGCCAGCAGCAACGTGACAGGGGCAGGTGGAAACACCATATATTTT
cdr3_aa: CASSNVTGAGGNTIYF
d_call: -
v_call: TRBV21-1
clone_size: -
j_call: TRBJ1-3

cdr3_nt: TGTGCCAGCAGTTTATTAAGGGACAGGGGTTTTTCACCCCTCCACTTT
cdr3_aa: CASSLLRDRGFSPLHF
d_call: TRBD1
v_call: TRBV28
clone_size: -
j_call: TRBJ1-6

cdr3_nt: TGTGCCAGCACCCTGAGGGGGGACAGGGAAGAGACCCAGTACTTC
cdr3_aa: CASTLRGDREETQYF
d_call: TRBD1
v_call: TRBV9
clone_size: -
j_call: TRBJ2-5

cdr3_nt: TGTGCCTGCAAAAGGAGCTCCTATAATTCACCCCTCCACTTT
cdr3_aa: CACKRSSYNSPLHF
d_call: -
v_call: TRBV30
clone_size: few
j_call: TRBJ1-6

cdr3_nt: TGTGCCAGCAGCCAAGATCGAGGGGGCGCCGCAATAGGCGGCTACACCTTC
cdr3_aa: CASSQDRGGAAIGGYTF
d_call: TRBD1
v_call: TRBV4-2
clone_size: -
j_call: TRBJ1-2

cdr3_nt: TGCAGTGCTAGTTTGCTCGGACTAGCGGGAGTTAATGAGCAGTTCTTC
cdr3_aa: CSASLLGLAGVNEQFF
d_call: TRBD2
v_call: TRBV20-1
clone_size: -
j_call: TRBJ2-1

cdr3_nt: TGCGCCAGCAGCTTGAGGTATGGACAGGGATACCACGAGCAGTACTTC
cdr3_aa: CASSLRYGQGYHEQYF
d_call: TRBD1
v_call: TRBV5-1
clone_size: -
j_call: TRBJ2-7

cdr3_nt: TGTGCCAGCAGTTTATACAAGGGGGACATTCAGTACTTC
cdr3_aa: CASSLYKGDIQYF
d_call: -
v_call: TRBV27
clone_size: many
j_call: TRBJ2-4

cdr3_nt: TGCGCCAGCAGCCAAGATGAGGGGGGGTACTATGGCTACACCTTC
cdr3_aa: CASSQDEGGYYGYTF
d_call: -
v_call: TRBV4-1
clone_size: -
j_call: TRBJ1-2

cdr3_nt: TGTGCCGTGTCAGGGGGGAATGGCTACACCTTC
cdr3_aa: CAVSGGNGYTF
d_call: TRBD1
v_call: TRBV6-5
clone_size: -
j_call: TRBJ1-2

cdr3_nt: TGTGCCACCAAAATGGGTCCTAGCTCTGGAAACACCATATATTTT
cdr3_aa: CATKMGPSSGNTIYF
d_call: -
v_call: TRBV2
clone_size: -
j_call: TRBJ1-3

cdr3_nt: TGTGCCAGTAGTTCCAGGCGGGGAGTTATAAATGAGCAGTTCTTC
cdr3_aa: CASSSRRGVINEQFF
d_call: -
v_call: TRBV19
clone_size: -
j_call: TRBJ2-1

cdr3_nt: TGTGCCAGCAGCTCCGGACTAGCGGGGATCAATGAGCAGTTCTTC
cdr3_aa: CASSSGLAGINEQFF
d_call: TRBD2
v_call: TRBV7-3
clone_size: -
j_call: TRBJ2-1

cdr3_nt: TGTGCCAGCAGTACGCTCTCCCCGCTAGCGGGGGACTACAATGAGCAGTTCTTC
cdr3_aa: CASSTLSPLAGDYNEQFF
d_call: TRBD2
v_call: TRBV27
clone_size: -
j_call: TRBJ2-1

cdr3_nt: TGTGCCAGCAGGCCGCGGGGGGGCATCTACGAGCAGTACTTC
cdr3_aa: CASRPRGGIYEQYF
d_call: TRBD2
v_call: TRBV2
clone_size: -
j_call: TRBJ2-7

cdr3_nt: TGTGCCAGCAGTGAAGGTGACAGGGGGAGCTATGGCTACACCTTC
cdr3_aa: CASSEGDRGSYGYTF
d_call: TRBD1
v_call: TRBV2
clone_size: -
j_call: TRBJ1-2

cdr3_nt: TGTGCCAGCAGCCAACGACAGGAAGCTTTCTTT
cdr3_aa: CASSQRQEAFF
d_call: -
v_call: TRBV5-6
clone_size: -
j_call: TRBJ1-1

cdr3_nt: TGTGCCACTCGAGGTCGCAGGGACACTGAAGCTTTCTTT
cdr3_aa: CATRGRRDTEAFF
d_call: -
v_call: TRBV2
clone_size: -
j_call: TRBJ1-1

cdr3_nt: TGTGCCAGCAGCCAAGACCCGGGGGGAAACAATGAGCAGTTCTTC
cdr3_aa: CASSQDPGGNNEQFF
d_call: TRBD2
v_call: TRBV4-2
clone_size: -
j_call: TRBJ2-1

cdr3_nt: TGTGCCAGCAGTTTAGTAACGGGTTCAAGCACAGATACGCAGTATTTT
cdr3_aa: CASSLVTGSSTDTQYF
d_call: -
v_call: TRBV28
clone_size: -
j_call: TRBJ2-3

cdr3_nt: TGTGCCAGCAGCCTACCCGTTCTCCATACGCAGTATTTT
cdr3_aa: CASSLPVLHTQYF
d_call: -
v_call: TRBV11-2
clone_size: once
j_call: TRBJ2-3

cdr3_nt: TGCAGCGCCTACGACGGGGGTGAAAAACTGTTTTTT
cdr3_aa: CSAYDGGEKLFF
d_call: -
v_call: TRBV29-1
clone_size: -
j_call: TRBJ1-4

cdr3_nt: TGTGCCAGCAGCCAAGGACGGAGACAGCCCTACGAGCAGTACTTC
cdr3_aa: CASSQGRRQPYEQYF
d_call: -
v_call: TRBV14
clone_size: -
j_call: TRBJ2-7

cdr3_nt: TGTGCCAGCAGTTTATCAGGGGAACAGCCCCAGCATTTT
cdr3_aa: CASSLSGEQPQHF
d_call: -
v_call: TRBV28
clone_size: -
j_call: TRBJ1-5

cdr3_nt: TGCAGCGTAGACAGGGGGGCCAATGAGCAGTTCTTC
cdr3_aa: CSVDRGANEQFF
d_call: TRBD1
v_call: TRBV29-1
clone_size: -
j_call: TRBJ2-1

cdr3_nt: TGTGCCAGCAGCTCCGATAAACAGGGGGGGACTGAAGCTTTCTTT
cdr3_aa: CASSSDKQGGTEAFF
d_call: TRBD1
v_call: TRBV7-8
clone_size: -
j_call: TRBJ1-1

cdr3_nt: TGTGCCAGCACTTACCGGACTGCCGTGGGGGGCTACACCTTC
cdr3_aa: CASTYRTAVGGYTF
d_call: -
v_call: TRBV28
clone_size: -
j_call: TRBJ1-2

cdr3_nt: TGTGCCAGCAGCCATTCTAGCGGGGCCAACGTCCTGACTTTC
cdr3_aa: CASSHSSGANVLTF
d_call: -
v_call: TRBV14
clone_size: -
j_call: TRBJ2-6

cdr3_nt: TGCAGTGCTAGTGATGAACGGGGAAATTCACCCCTCCACTTT
cdr3_aa: CSASDERGNSPLHF
d_call: -
v_call: TRBV20-1
clone_size: -
j_call: TRBJ1-6

cdr3_nt: TGTGCCAGCAGCCGGAGCACAGATACGCAGTATTTT
cdr3_aa: CASSRSTDTQYF
d_call: -
v_call: TRBV12-3/TRBV12-4
clone_size: -
j_call: TRBJ2-3

cdr3_nt: TGTGCCAGCAGTATCAACCGGGACTCCTCTAAAGAGACCCAGTACTTC
cdr3_aa: CASSINRDSSKETQYF
d_call: -
v_call: TRBV28
clone_size: -
j_call: TRBJ2-5

cdr3_nt: TGTGCCAGCAGCCCGGACAGGGGAAGGAAGCAGTACTTC
cdr3_aa: CASSPDRGRKQYF
d_call: TRBD1
v_call: TRBV5-4
clone_size: -
j_call: TRBJ2-7

cdr3_nt: TGTGCCAGCAGTTGGGACTCCCTCTCCTACGAGCAGTACTTC
cdr3_aa: CASSWDSLSYEQYF
d_call: -
v_call: TRBV27
clone_size: -
j_call: TRBJ2-7

cdr3_nt: TGCGCCAGCAGCCTCGGACAGGGGGTACCTAACTATGGCTACACCTTC
cdr3_aa: CASSLGQGVPNYGYTF
d_call: TRBD1
v_call: TRBV5-1
clone_size: -
j_call: TRBJ1-2

cdr3_nt: TGCAGCGCCAAAGATGTGGGTCGTAGGGGCGGGGAGCTGTTTTTT
cdr3_aa: CSAKDVGRRGGELFF
d_call: -
v_call: TRBV29-1
clone_size: few
j_call: TRBJ2-2

cdr3_nt: TGTGCCAGCAGCTCCGGAGGGCTCAACACCGGGGAGCTGTTTTTT
cdr3_aa: CASSSGGLNTGELFF
d_call: -
v_call: TRBV7-3
clone_size: -
j_call: TRBJ2-2

cdr3_nt: TGTGCCAGCAGCGACCGGTTGACAGGGGGCTCCAGCACCTTC
cdr3_aa: CASSDRLTGGSSTF
d_call: TRBD1
v_call: TRBV7-2
clone_size: -
j_call: TRBJ1-2

cdr3_nt: TGTGCCACCAGCAGAACCCCCGGGACTAGCGGCTACAATGAGCAGTTCTTC
cdr3_aa: CATSRTPGTSGYNEQFF
d_call: TRBD2
v_call: TRBV15
clone_size: few
j_call: TRBJ2-1

cdr3_nt: TGTGCCAGTAGTATAGAGGGGCGTAACTATGGCTACACCTTC
cdr3_aa: CASSIEGRNYGYTF
d_call: -
v_call: TRBV19
clone_size: -
j_call: TRBJ1-2

cdr3_nt: TGCGCCAGCAGCCAGGCCGGGACTAGCGGGGCTTTCGATGAGCAGTTCTTC
cdr3_aa: CASSQAGTSGAFDEQFF
d_call: TRBD2
v_call: TRBV4-1
clone_size: -
j_call: TRBJ2-1

cdr3_nt: TGCGCCAGCAGCTCTACTAGCGGGGGATACGAGCAGTACTTC
cdr3_aa: CASSSTSGGYEQYF
d_call: TRBD2
v_call: TRBV5-1
clone_size: -
j_call: TRBJ2-7

cdr3_nt: TGTGCCAGCAGCGCTAGCGGGGGAGCCTACAATGAGCAGTTCTTC
cdr3_aa: CASSASGGAYNEQFF
d_call: TRBD2
v_call: TRBV2
clone_size: -
j_call: TRBJ2-1

cdr3_nt: TGTGCCAGCAGCTGGTCGGGGAACACTGAAGCTTTCTTT
cdr3_aa: CASSWSGNTEAFF
d_call: -
v_call: TRBV5-5
clone_size: few
j_call: TRBJ1-1